Listed below are T cell receptor beta chains from one sample, sequenced in a study of blood T cell repertoires in COVID-19. TCRdb's copy holds only in-frame clones and misses some; the assay was immunoSEQ multiplex PCR. Altogether 450,000 or so clones are present, 70% to 90% being singletons, with the ten largest covering more than 0.7%. The specimen was peripheral blood. These receptor sequences come from a man between 18 and 29 years old with COVID-19, enrolled during active disease. Each CDR3 is given with its conserved first and last residue. The order of the fields is clone size, J gene, V gene, D gene, CDR3 protein, CDR3 DNA. The D gene is left open where the match is weak. Where a row states a size, it is once, few, many or the class of an expanded clone; other rows omit it.

NA | TRBJ2-7 | TRBV10-1 | TRBD1 | CASSRDTTGFEQYF | TGCGCCAGCAGTCGAGATACGACAGGGTTCGAGCAGTACTTC
few | TRBJ2-7 | TRBV1 | NA | CTSSQHLLGQIYEQYF | TGCACCAGCAGCCAACACCTCTTGGGACAGATCTACGAGCAGTACTTC
NA | TRBJ2-2 | TRBV7-9 | NA | CASSSRDRLNTGELFF | TGTGCCAGCAGCTCGCGCGACAGGCTGAACACCGGGGAGCTGTTTTTT
NA | TRBJ1-4 | TRBV4-1 | TRBD1 | CASSPGQATEKLFF | TGCGCCAGCAGCCCGGGACAGGCCACCGAAAAACTGTTTTTT
NA | TRBJ2-7 | TRBV18 | TRBD2 | CASSPASGLAVYEQYF | TGTGCCAGCTCACCAGCCTCCGGACTAGCGGTCTACGAGCAGTACTTC
NA | TRBJ2-7 | TRBV12-3/TRBV12-4 | NA | CASSYGLAYEQYF | TGTGCCAGCAGCTATGGACTTGCCTACGAGCAGTACTTC
NA | TRBJ2-3 | TRBV3-1/TRBV3-2 | TRBD2 | CASSQSGGVDTQYF | TGTGCCAGCAGCCAAAGCGGGGGGGTAGATACGCAGTATTTT
NA | TRBJ1-2 | TRBV25-1 | TRBD1 | CASQTGAVGGYGYTF | TGTGCCAGCCAAACAGGGGCAGTAGGAGGCTATGGCTACACCTTC
NA | TRBJ2-7 | TRBV5-4 | TRBD2 | CASSTSGRYEQYF | TGTGCCAGCTCGACTAGCGGGAGGTACGAGCAGTACTTC
NA | TRBJ1-1 | TRBV19 | NA | CASSQGVTEAFF | TGTGCCAGTAGCCAGGGTGTCACTGAAGCTTTCTTT
NA | TRBJ2-5 | TRBV7-9 | TRBD1 | CASSVDRGKETQYF | TGTGCCAGCAGCGTGGACAGGGGAAAAGAGACCCAGTACTTC
NA | TRBJ2-7 | TRBV5-4 | TRBD1 | CASSFRTGFYEQYF | TGTGCCAGCAGCTTCCGGACAGGGTTCTACGAGCAGTACTTC
NA | TRBJ1-4 | TRBV6-1 | NA | CASSEAGRGEKLFF | TGTGCCAGCAGTGAAGCCGGGCGGGGTGAAAAACTGTTTTTT
NA | TRBJ2-5 | TRBV11-3 | TRBD2 | CASSSAGGAETQYF | TGTGCCAGCAGCTCGGCGGGGGGTGCAGAGACCCAGTACTTC
NA | TRBJ2-1 | TRBV11-2 | TRBD1 | CASSLLQGYNEQFF | TGTGCCAGCAGCTTATTACAGGGGTACAATGAGCAGTTCTTC
NA | TRBJ2-7 | TRBV19 | NA | CASSVQVNSYEQYF | TGTGCCAGTAGTGTACAGGTAAACTCCTACGAGCAGTACTTC
NA | TRBJ1-1 | TRBV2 | NA | CASSPHMNTEAFF | TGTGCCAGCAGTCCCCACATGAACACTGAAGCTTTCTTT
once | TRBJ1-3 | TRBV19 | NA | CASSIGGALGHTIYF | TGTGCCAGTAGTATCGGAGGGGCTCTGGGGCACACCATATATTTT
NA | TRBJ2-1 | TRBV19 | NA | CASSPDYNEQFF | TGTGCCAGTAGTCCAGATTACAATGAGCAGTTCTTC
NA | TRBJ1-1 | TRBV11-3 | NA | CASSLGPNTGEAFF | TGTGCCAGCAGCTTAGGCCCAAATACAGGTGAAGCTTTCTTT
once | TRBJ2-7 | TRBV14 | NA | CASIWRRIFYEQYF | TGTGCCAGCATCTGGAGACGTATCTTCTACGAGCAGTACTTC
few | TRBJ1-2 | TRBV6-4 | NA | CASSGSRRPRDYGYTF | TGTGCCAGCAGTGGAAGTCGGCGGCCTCGGGACTATGGCTACACCTTC
NA | TRBJ2-1 | TRBV7-9 | TRBD2 | CASTRSGSGANEQFF | TGTGCCAGCACCAGAAGCGGGAGTGGGGCCAATGAGCAGTTCTTC
NA | TRBJ2-5 | TRBV5-1 | NA | CASSLESSVLETQYF | TGCGCCAGCAGCTTGGAGTCTAGTGTTTTGGAGACCCAGTACTTC
NA | TRBJ2-1 | TRBV19 | TRBD1 | CASSPLRGQGLREQFF | TGTGCCAGTAGTCCCCTCCGCGGACAGGGTTTACGCGAGCAGTTCTTC
NA | TRBJ2-7 | TRBV6-5 | NA | CASSRGITPNYEQYF | TGTGCCAGCAGCCGAGGGATAACCCCTAACTACGAGCAGTACTTC
NA | TRBJ1-5 | TRBV5-5 | TRBD1 | CASSLGQGGQPQHF | TGTGCCAGCAGCCTGGGACAGGGGGGTCAGCCCCAGCATTTT
NA | TRBJ2-5 | TRBV4-2 | NA | CASSQTWGPQETQYF | TGTGCCAGCAGCCAAACTTGGGGGCCTCAAGAGACCCAGTACTTC
once | TRBJ1-6 | TRBV9 | NA | CASSPWDYPSSPLHF | TGTGCCAGCAGCCCGTGGGACTACCCCTCTTCACCCCTCCACTTT